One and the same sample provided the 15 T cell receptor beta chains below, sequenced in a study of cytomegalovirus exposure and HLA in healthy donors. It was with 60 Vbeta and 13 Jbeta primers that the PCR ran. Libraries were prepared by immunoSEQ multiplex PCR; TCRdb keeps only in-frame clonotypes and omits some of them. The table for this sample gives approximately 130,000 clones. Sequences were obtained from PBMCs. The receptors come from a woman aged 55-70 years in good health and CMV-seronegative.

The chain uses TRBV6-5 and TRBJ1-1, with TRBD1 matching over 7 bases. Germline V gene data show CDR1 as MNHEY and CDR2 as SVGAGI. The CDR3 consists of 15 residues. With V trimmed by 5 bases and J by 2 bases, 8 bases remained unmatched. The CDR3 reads CASSPRQGFNTEAFF. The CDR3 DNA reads TGTGCCAGCAGTCCAAGACAGGGCTTTAACACTGAAGCTTTCTTT.

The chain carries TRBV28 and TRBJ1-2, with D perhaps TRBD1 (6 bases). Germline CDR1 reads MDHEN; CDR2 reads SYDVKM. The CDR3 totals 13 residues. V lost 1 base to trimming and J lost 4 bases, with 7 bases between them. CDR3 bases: TGTGCCAGCAGTTTATTAGGGGGCTATGGCTACACCTTC. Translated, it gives CASSLLGGYGYTF.

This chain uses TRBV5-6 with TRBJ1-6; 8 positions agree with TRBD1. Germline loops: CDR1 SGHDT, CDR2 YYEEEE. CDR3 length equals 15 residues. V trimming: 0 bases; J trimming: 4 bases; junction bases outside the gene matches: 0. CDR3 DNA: TGTGCCAGCAGCTTGGGGGACAGGTATAATTCACCCCTCCACTTT. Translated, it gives CASSLGDRYNSPLHF.

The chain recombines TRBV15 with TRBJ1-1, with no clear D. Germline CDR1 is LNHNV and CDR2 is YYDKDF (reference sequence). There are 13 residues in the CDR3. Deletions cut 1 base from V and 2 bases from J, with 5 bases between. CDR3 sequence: CATSRVSNTEAFF. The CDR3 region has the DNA TGTGCCACCAGCAGAGTTAGTAACACTGAAGCTTTCTTT.

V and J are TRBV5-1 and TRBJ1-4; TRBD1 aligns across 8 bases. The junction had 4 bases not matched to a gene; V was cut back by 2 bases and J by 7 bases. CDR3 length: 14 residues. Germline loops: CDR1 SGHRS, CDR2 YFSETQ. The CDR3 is CASSFGQGREKLFF. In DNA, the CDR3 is TGCGCCAGCAGCTTTGGACAGGGTCGTGAAAAACTGTTTTTT.

CDR3 sequence reads: CASSLQGRKETQYF. The CDR3 nucleotides are TGCGCCAGCAGCTTACAGGGGAGAAAGGAGACCCAGTACTTC. This chain joins TRBV5-1 and TRBJ2-5, with 7 nucleotides matching TRBD1. J gave up 5 bases and V 2 bases, and 6 bases lay outside the gene matches. CDR3 length: 14 amino acids. Germline V lookup: CDR1 SGHRS, CDR2 YFSETQ.

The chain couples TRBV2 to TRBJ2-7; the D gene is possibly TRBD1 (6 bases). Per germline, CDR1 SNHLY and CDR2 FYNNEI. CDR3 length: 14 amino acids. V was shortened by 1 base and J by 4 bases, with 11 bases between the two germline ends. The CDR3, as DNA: TGTGCCAGCAGTGAAGGACAGGACCAATACGAGCAGTACTTC. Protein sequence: CASSEGQDQYEQYF.

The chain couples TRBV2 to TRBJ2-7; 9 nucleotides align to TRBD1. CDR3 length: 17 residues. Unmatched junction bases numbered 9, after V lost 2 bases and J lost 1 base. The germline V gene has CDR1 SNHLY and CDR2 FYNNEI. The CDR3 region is CASSESPGTGFSYEQYF. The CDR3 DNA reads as TGTGCCAGCAGTGAATCCCCCGGGACAGGGTTTTCCTACGAGCAGTACTTC.

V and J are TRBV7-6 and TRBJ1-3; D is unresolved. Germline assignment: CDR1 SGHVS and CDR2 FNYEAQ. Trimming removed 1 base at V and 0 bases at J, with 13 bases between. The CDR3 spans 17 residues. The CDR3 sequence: CASSLEVLGFSGNTIYF. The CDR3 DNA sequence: TGTGCCAGCAGCTTAGAGGTGTTGGGCTTCTCTGGAAACACCATATATTTT.

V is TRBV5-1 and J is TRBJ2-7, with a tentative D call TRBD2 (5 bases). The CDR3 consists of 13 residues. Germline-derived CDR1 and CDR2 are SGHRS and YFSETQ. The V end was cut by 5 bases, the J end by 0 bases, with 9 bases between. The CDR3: CASRPGSSYEQYF. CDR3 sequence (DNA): TGCGCCAGCAGACCGGGAAGCTCCTACGAGCAGTACTTC.

For the CDR3, the DNA is TGTGCCAGCAGTTTAGGTTCATTCTATCACTCGCTGAACACCGGGGAGCTGTTTTTT. It specifies CASSLGSFYHSLNTGELFF. This sequence joins TRBV27 and TRBJ2-2; D unclear. Trimming took off 2 bases at V and 1 base at J, with 20 bases between the two ends. CDR3 size: 19 residues. In germline, CDR1 is MNHEY, CDR2 SMNVEV (reference sequence).

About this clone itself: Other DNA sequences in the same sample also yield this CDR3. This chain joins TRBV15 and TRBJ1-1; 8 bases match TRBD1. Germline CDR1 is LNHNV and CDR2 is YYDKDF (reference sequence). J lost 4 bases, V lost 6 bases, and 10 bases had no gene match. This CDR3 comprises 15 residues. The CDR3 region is CATSPLPTGATEAFF. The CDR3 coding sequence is TGTGCCACCAGTCCGCTACCGACAGGGGCCACTGAAGCTTTCTTT. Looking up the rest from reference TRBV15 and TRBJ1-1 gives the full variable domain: DAMVIQNPRYQVTQFGKPVTLSCSQTLNHNVMYWYQQKSSQAPKLLFHYYDKDFNNEADTPDNFQSRRPNTSFCFLDIRSPGLGDTAMYLCATSPLPTGATEAFFGQGTRLTVV.

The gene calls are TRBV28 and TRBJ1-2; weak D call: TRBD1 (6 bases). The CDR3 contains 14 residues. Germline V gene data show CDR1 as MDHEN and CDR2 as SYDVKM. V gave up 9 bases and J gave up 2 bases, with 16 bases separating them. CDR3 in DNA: TGTGCCAGTCGGGGAGGGGGAATGAACTATGGCTACACCTTC. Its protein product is CASRGGGMNYGYTF.

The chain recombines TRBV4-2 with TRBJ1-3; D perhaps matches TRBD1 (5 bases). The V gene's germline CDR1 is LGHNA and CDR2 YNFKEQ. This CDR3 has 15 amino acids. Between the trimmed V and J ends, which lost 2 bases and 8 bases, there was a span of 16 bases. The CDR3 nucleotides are TGTGCCAGCAGCCAACCCAACACAGGTAGAGACACCATATATTTT. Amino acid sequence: CASSQPNTGRDTIYF.

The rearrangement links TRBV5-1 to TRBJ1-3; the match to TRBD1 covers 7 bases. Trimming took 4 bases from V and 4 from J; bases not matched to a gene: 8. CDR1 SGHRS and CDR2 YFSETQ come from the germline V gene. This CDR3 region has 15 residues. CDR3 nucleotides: TGCGCCAGCAGCCCCAAACAGGGGACAGGAAACACCATATATTTT. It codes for CASSPKQGTGNTIYF.